This TCR beta chain was identified during a study of neurological immune-mediated disorders. Study observations and caveats: The absence of shared CDR3 amino acid sequences among expanded clones across subjects suggests private repertoires in all groups.

V gave up 1 base and J gave up 4 bases, with 12 bases separating them. The CDR3 contains 15 residues. The germline V gene encodes CDR1 LGHNA and CDR2 YNFKEQ. 5'RACE with 10-nucleotide random UMIs generated the cDNA. TCRdb re-analysed the 5' RACE reads in MiXCR, keeping a single row per CDR3 protein. This sample has tens of thousands of distinct CDR3 sequences; 13% occur once, and the top ten carry 11%. Time point reported: longitudinal time-point 3. The unsorted libraries were made from 2 million PBMCs kept at -80 C. This clonotype was detected ten times or more. The antigen remains unidentified. The source of this sequence is a man under 40 in good health. The chain employs TRBV4-2 and TRBJ2-3, with D unresolved. The sequenced material came from PBMCs. The CDR3: CASSQVVSIADTQYF. CDR3 bases: TGTGCCAGCAGCCAAGTCGTGTCCATCGCAGATACGCAGTATTTT.